This T cell receptor (beta chain) was identified during a study of shared clonotypes between healthy human individuals. Study context: In total, the donors were a couple of women and three men aged 18 to 49. There were three CD4 naive, three CD4 memory, two CD8 naive and one CD8 memory plates per donor. Study-wide results and limits: The low donor count limited represented genetic and exposure-history diversity.

In regard to this clone: The antigen remains undetermined.

Generated by immunoSEQ multiplex PCR, the TCRdb table keeps only in-frame clones and is missing some. The data hold millions of clones, with 95% observed a single time. Trimming removed 4 bases from V and 2 bases from J; junction bases left unmatched: 7. The CDR3 is made up of 15 amino acids. Per the germline V gene, CDR1 is SGHTA and CDR2 is FQGNSA. The gene calls are TRBV7-2 and TRBJ1-2, with 7 bases that match TRBD1. The sequencing input was naive CD4+ T cells sorted from blood. Subset: CD45RA+ positively selected. The origin of this receptor is a man younger than 35 in good health. The CDR3 sequence is CASSYDRAPNYGYTF. CDR3 DNA: TGTGCCAGCAGCTATGACAGGGCCCCCAACTATGGCTACACCTTC.